The 32 T cell receptor beta chains below all came from one sample that was sequenced in a study of cytomegalovirus exposure and HLA in healthy donors. The PCR had 60 Vbeta and 13 Jbeta primers. Using immunoSEQ multiplex PCR, the repertoire was profiled, and TCRdb retains in-frame clones only, with some absent. The sample has around 60,000 clones, 80% seen once. The specimen sequenced was PBMCs. These receptors were obtained from a male donor in good health and CMV-seronegative.

This sequence joins TRBV1 and TRBJ1-2. TRBV1 is listed as a pseudogene. The CDR3 has 16 amino acids. The CDR3 DNA reads as TGCACCGTCGAAGCCAGACGGGGGGGCCGGGTCTGTGGCTACACCTTC. Translating it yields CTVEARRGGRVCGYTF.

The rearrangement links TRBV30 to TRBJ1-2; 9 positions match TRBD1. Germline V gene lookup returns CDR1 GTSNPN and CDR2 SVGIG (reference sequence). The CDR3 is 13 residues long. The V segment lost 0 bases and the J segment 8 bases; nucleotides outside the gene matches: 4. CDR3 sequence (DNA): TGTGCCTGGAGTGTACAGGGGGCGGTAGGCTACACCTTC. Translated, it gives CAWSVQGAVGYTF.

The J gene is TRBJ2-3, the V gene TRBV4-2, with a possible D match to TRBD1 (6 bases). Germline CDR1 LGHNA, CDR2 YNFKEQ. Deletions cut 1 base from V and 4 bases from J, with 12 bases between. This CDR3 is 15 amino acids long. The CDR3 DNA reads TGTGCCAGCAGCCAAGCAACAGGGTTCGCAGATACGCAGTATTTT. This codes for CASSQATGFADTQYF.

This clone was counted once. The CDR3: CASSLAGPSRTRSGQETQYF. The CDR3 DNA is TGTGCCAGCAGCTTAGCCGGGCCTTCCAGGACTAGGAGCGGACAAGAGACCCAGTACTTC. The chain uses TRBV7-2 and TRBJ2-5, with 7 positions matching TRBD2. Germline V gene sequence: CDR1 SGHTA, CDR2 FQGNSA. The CDR3 totals 20 residues. V lost 0 bases to trimming and J lost 2 bases; unmatched junction nucleotides: 18. The full variable domain, in which reference TRBV7-2 and TRBJ2-5 provide the parts outside the CDR3, is GAGVSQSPSNKVTEKGKDVELRCDPISGHTALYWYRQSLGQGLEFLIYFQGNSAPDKSGLPSDRFSAERTGGSVSTLTIQRTQQEDSAVYLCASSLAGPSRTRSGQETQYFGPGTRLLVL.

The gene calls are TRBV4-1 and TRBJ2-3; D is ambiguous. The V gene's germline CDR1 is MGHRA and CDR2 YSYEKL. The CDR3 is made up of 15 amino acids. Deletions cut 0 bases from V and 6 bases from J, with 13 bases between. The CDR3 here is CASSQDGRHSDTQYF. CDR3 nucleotide sequence: TGCGCCAGCAGCCAAGATGGAAGACACTCCGATACGCAGTATTTT.

The chain is built from TRBV27 and TRBJ2-1; TRBD2 is a possible D gene (7 bases). CDR1 and CDR2 (germline): MNHEY, SMNVEV (reference sequence). This CDR3 has 15 amino acids. V lost 3 bases and J 2 bases, leaving 11 bases between the germline ends. Written as DNA, the CDR3 is TGTGCCAGCAGTTTGGGGGGGGCGGCCTACAATGAGCAGTTCTTC. This encodes CASSLGGAAYNEQFF.

The J gene is TRBJ1-1, the V gene TRBV19, with D perhaps matching TRBD1 (5 bases). The CDR3 is 15 residues long. The germline V gene encodes CDR1 LNHDA and CDR2 SQIVND (reference sequence). Trimming cost V 0 bases and J 1 base, with 9 bases left between them. This CDR3 reads CASSIDRVSNTEAFF. The DNA for the CDR3 is TGTGCCAGTAGTATAGACAGGGTTTCGAACACTGAAGCTTTCTTT.

The CDR3 reads CASSGGLAGGTPDTQYF. CDR3 in DNA: TGCGCCAGCAGCGGGGGACTAGCGGGGGGGACTCCAGATACGCAGTATTTT. The chain is built from TRBV5-1 and TRBJ2-3, with TRBD2 matching 16 bases. From germline, CDR1 is SGHRS and CDR2 YFSETQ. V lost 4 bases, J lost 4 bases, and 6 bases stayed unmatched. The CDR3 length is 17 residues. The full variable domain, completed using reference TRBV5-1 and TRBJ2-3, is KAGVTQTPRYLIKTRGQQVTLSCSPISGHRSVSWYQQTPGQGLQFLFEYFSETQRNKGNFPGRFSGRQFSNSRSEMNVSTLELGDSALYLCASSGGLAGGTPDTQYFGPGTRLTVL.

The CDR3 sequence is CAGNQGGFTDTQYF. The DNA for the CDR3 is TGTGCCGGGAACCAGGGAGGGTTCACAGATACGCAGTATTTT. This rearrangement joins TRBV21-1 to TRBJ2-3; no DNA check was done on the table's D call, TRBD2. TRBV21-1 is designated a pseudogene. This CDR3 spans 14 amino acids.

As DNA, the CDR3 is TGTGCCAGCAGCTTACAGGGACAGGGAGCGTTCACAGATACGCAGTATTTT. Protein sequence: CASSLQGQGAFTDTQYF. The V call is TRBV7-2, the J call TRBJ2-3; 9 nucleotides align to TRBD1. With 2 bases clipped from V and 2 bases from J, the junction kept 8 bases outside the gene matches. Germline CDR1 reads SGHTA; CDR2 reads FQGNSA. This CDR3 has 17 amino acids.

This chain uses TRBV7-2 with TRBJ2-5; the match to TRBD1 covers 8 bases. After removal of 3 bases from V and 5 bases from J, the junction contained 5 bases not matched to a gene. This CDR3 has 14 amino acids. Germline-derived CDR1 and CDR2 are SGHTA and FQGNSA. The CDR3 DNA is TGTGCCAGCAGCTTTACAGGGGGAAGTGAGACCCAGTACTTC. This encodes CASSFTGGSETQYF.

This clone was recorded once. The chain recombines TRBV25-1 with TRBJ2-5, with 10 positions matching TRBD1. This CDR3 has 16 residues. In germline, CDR1 is MGHDK, CDR2 SYGVNS. J gave up 5 bases and V 1 base, and 7 bases lay outside the gene matches. CDR3 amino acids: CASSEFRGQGWETQYF. The CDR3 DNA reads as TGTGCCAGCAGTGAATTTCGGGGACAGGGGTGGGAGACCCAGTACTTC.

This sequence joins TRBV7-9 and TRBJ2-1; 8 bases match TRBD1. Germline V gene sequence: CDR1 SEHNR, CDR2 FQNEAQ (reference sequence). With 5 bases clipped from V and 4 bases from J, the junction kept 16 bases outside the gene matches. The CDR3 is 18 residues long. The CDR3 here is CASSITSPRDRYYNEQFF. CDR3 DNA sequence: TGTGCCAGCAGCATCACGTCCCCTCGGGACAGGTATTACAATGAGCAGTTCTTC.

The chain employs TRBV18 and TRBJ1-3; D possibly corresponds to TRBD1 (5 bases). This CDR3 contains 15 residues. The V end lost 1 base, the J end lost 0 bases, and 7 bases lay between the germline ends. Per germline, CDR1 KGHSH and CDR2 LQKENI. The CDR3 DNA is TGTGCCAGCTCACCACGGGGCAACTCTGGAAACACCATATATTTT. It encodes CASSPRGNSGNTIYF.

This rearrangement joins TRBV27 to TRBJ1-2, with TRBD1 matching over 7 bases. The CDR3 totals 14 residues. V shed 6 bases and J 4 bases; nucleotides not matched to a gene: 8. CDR1 and CDR2 (germline): MNHEY, SMNVEV (reference sequence). CDR3 in DNA: TGTGCCAGCAGCCGACAGGGAGAAGCCTATGGCTACACCTTC. The encoded protein is CASSRQGEAYGYTF.

The CDR3 loop reads CASSPEGRRNTIYF. The CDR3 bases are TGCGCCAGCAGCCCCGAAGGGAGACGAAACACCATATATTTT. This chain connects TRBV4-3 to TRBJ1-3; D gene uncertain. The V end lost 4 bases, the J end lost 5 bases, and 12 bases lay between the germline ends. The germline V gene has CDR1 LGHNA and CDR2 YSLEER. This CDR3 has 14 amino acids.

The chain recombines TRBV9 with TRBJ1-1; 7 positions match TRBD1. This CDR3 region has 17 residues. Germline CDR1 reads SGDLS; CDR2 reads YYNGEE. V shed 4 bases, J shed 0 bases, and the junction held 12 bases outside the gene matches. In DNA form, the CDR3 reads TGTGCCAGCAGCCAGGTCAGGGGGGCGGCCCTGAACACTGAAGCTTTCTTT. Amino acids: CASSQVRGAALNTEAFF.

This clone has just a few counts. The rearrangement uses TRBV20-1 and TRBJ2-5; D is unclear. Germline CDR1 DFQATT, CDR2 SNEGSKA (reference sequence). Trimming pared 5 bases from V and 3 bases from J, leaving 4 bases between. The CDR3 is 10 amino acids. In nucleotides, the CDR3 is TGCAGTGCTTCGGAAGAGACCCAGTACTTC. Protein sequence: CSASEETQYF.

The V call is TRBV11-3, the J call TRBJ2-5; D unresolved. CDR3 length: 15 amino acids. CDR1 is SGHNT and CDR2 is YENEEA in the germline V gene. Trimming shortened V by 5 bases and J by 1 base, and 14 bases separated the two germline ends. The CDR3 loop is CASSLTSRGQETQYF. The DNA of the CDR3 is TGTGCCAGCAGCCTAACGAGTAGAGGCCAAGAGACCCAGTACTTC.

This sequence joins TRBV6-5 and TRBJ1-1; 7 bases align to TRBD1. Germline assignment: CDR1 MNHEY and CDR2 SVGAGI. The CDR3 spans 15 residues. Trimming removed 3 bases from V and 0 bases from J; junction bases left unmatched: 4. As DNA, the CDR3 is TGTGCCAGCAGTTATCTCCAGGGGGTGAACACTGAAGCTTTCTTT. As protein: CASSYLQGVNTEAFF.

This clone came up once. The rearrangement uses TRBV30 and TRBJ1-1; 7 bases match TRBD1. The junction had 6 bases not matched to a gene; V was cut back by 3 bases and J by 5 bases. Germline V gene data show CDR1 as GTSNPN and CDR2 as SVGIG (reference sequence). The CDR3 contains 13 residues. The CDR3 DNA reads TGTGCCTGGAGGGAGGGGGCGCGTACTGAAGCTTTCTTT. Translating it yields CAWREGARTEAFF.

The chain is built from TRBV30 and TRBJ1-2; a weak D match, TRBD1 (6 bases). Germline V gene sequence: CDR1 GTSNPN, CDR2 SVGIG (reference sequence). Trimming removed 4 bases at V and 4 bases at J, with 13 bases between. This CDR3 is 13 amino acids long. The CDR3 sequence is CAWTTGKGYGYTF. The CDR3 DNA is TGTGCCTGGACTACAGGGAAAGGCTATGGCTACACCTTC.

This rearrangement joins TRBV7-6 to TRBJ2-7; 9 bases map to TRBD1. V lost 3 bases and J lost 2; bases outside the gene matches: 14. The germline V gene has CDR1 SGHVS and CDR2 FNYEAQ. CDR3 length: 18 residues. Here the CDR3 reads CASSFGTGFNRGTYEQYF. DNA of the CDR3: TGTGCCAGCAGCTTCGGGACAGGGTTCAATAGGGGAACCTACGAGCAGTACTTC. Full variable domain (outside the CDR3, taken from reference TRBV7-6 and TRBJ2-7): GAGVSQSPRYKVTKRGQDVALRCDPISGHVSLYWYRQALGQGPEFLTYFNYEAQQDKSGLPNDRFSAERPEGSISTLTIQRTEQRDSAMYRCASSFGTGFNRGTYEQYFGPGTRLTVT.

This sequence joins TRBV6-5 and TRBJ2-4; D might be TRBD1 (5 bases). The CDR3 has 15 residues. V lost 5 bases, J lost 0 bases, and 11 bases lay in between. Germline assignment: CDR1 MNHEY and CDR2 SVGAGI. CDR3 DNA: TGTGCCAGCAGTCCGACGGACATAGCCAAAAACATTCAGTACTTC. This gives the protein CASSPTDIAKNIQYF.

The V and J genes are TRBV2 and TRBJ1-2, with a possible D match to TRBD1 (6 bases). Germline values: CDR1 SNHLY, CDR2 FYNNEI. The CDR3 sequence is 14 residues long. The V gene lost 6 bases and the J gene lost 8 bases, with 19 bases spanning the gap. Written as DNA, the CDR3 is TGTGCCAGCAGCCCCGGCCGGGGCCAGGGGGGCTACACCTTC. It translates to CASSPGRGQGGYTF.

The genes are TRBV2 and TRBJ2-2, with 13 nucleotides matching TRBD2. Per the germline V gene, CDR1 is SNHLY and CDR2 is FYNNEI. This CDR3 is built from 16 residues. V dropped 10 bases and J dropped 0; count of bases not matched to a gene: 5. CDR3 DNA sequence: TGTGCCACCCCACTAGCGGGGGGGCCGAACACCGGGGAGCTGTTTTTT. It translates to CATPLAGGPNTGELFF.

V usage is TRBV5-1 and J usage is TRBJ2-7; unclear D gene. V gave up 0 bases and J gave up 5 bases, with 12 bases separating them. This CDR3 has 14 amino acids. The germline CDR1 and CDR2 sequences are SGHRS and YFSETQ. The CDR3 is CASSLGARLDEQYF. Here the CDR3 DNA reads TGCGCCAGCAGCTTGGGGGCTCGCCTCGACGAGCAGTACTTC. The whole variable domain, filled in from reference TRBV5-1 and TRBJ2-7, reads KAGVTQTPRYLIKTRGQQVTLSCSPISGHRSVSWYQQTPGQGLQFLFEYFSETQRNKGNFPGRFSGRQFSNSRSEMNVSTLELGDSALYLCASSLGARLDEQYFGPGTRLTVT.

The rearrangement links TRBV7-2 to TRBJ1-2; 8 bases line up with TRBD1. With V trimmed by 5 bases and J by 2 bases, 13 bases remained unmatched. This CDR3 has 17 residues. Looked up from germline, CDR1 is SGHTA and CDR2 is FQGNSA. The DNA for the CDR3 is TGTGCCAGCAGCCTTACTCACAGGACAGGGCCGAACTATGGCTACACCTTC. Residues: CASSLTHRTGPNYGYTF.

V is TRBV9 and J is TRBJ2-3; a weak D match, TRBD1 (5 bases). The V and J ends lost 4 bases and 4 bases respectively, with 19 bases between them. Germline CDR1 SGDLS, CDR2 YYNGEE. The CDR3 extends over 16 amino acids. The CDR3 protein is CASSSRRQGYPDTQYF. CDR3 sequence (DNA): TGTGCCAGCAGCTCTCGGCGGCAGGGCTATCCAGATACGCAGTATTTT.

V is TRBV5-4 and J is TRBJ2-3; D is possibly TRBD2 (5 bases). Germline CDR1 SGHNT, CDR2 YYREEE (reference sequence). V lost 0 bases and J 1 base, leaving 15 bases between the germline ends. The length of the CDR3 is 17 residues. The CDR3 protein is CASSLAGGSYGTDTQYF. As DNA, the CDR3 is TGTGCCAGCAGCTTGGCGGGCGGGTCTTATGGCACAGATACGCAGTATTTT. The full variable domain, with the rest looked up from reference TRBV5-4 and TRBJ2-3, is ETGVTQSPTHLIKTRGQQVTLRCSSQSGHNTVSWYQQALGQGPQFIFQYYREEENGRGNFPPRFSGLQFPNYSSELNVNALELDDSALYLCASSLAGGSYGTDTQYFGPGTRLTVL.

The rearrangement links TRBV18 to TRBJ1-2, with a possible D match to TRBD1 (6 bases). In germline, CDR1 is KGHSH, CDR2 LQKENI. V was clipped by 6 bases and J by 0 bases, with 14 bases between them. This CDR3 region has 15 residues. CDR3 sequence (DNA): TGTGCCAGCTCGGCGGGGGACATTCCTAACTATGGCTACACCTTC. It is translated as CASSAGDIPNYGYTF.

This clone was detected only a few times. The CDR3 protein is CASKGARSGNTIYF. The DNA for the CDR3 is TGTGCCAGTAAGGGGGCCCGCTCTGGAAACACCATATATTTT. The chain links TRBV19 to TRBJ1-3; 7 nucleotides line up with TRBD1. Trimming removed 7 bases from V and 0 bases from J; junction bases left unmatched: 3. This CDR3 has 14 amino acids. Germline V CDR1 and CDR2: LNHDA, SQIVND (reference sequence).